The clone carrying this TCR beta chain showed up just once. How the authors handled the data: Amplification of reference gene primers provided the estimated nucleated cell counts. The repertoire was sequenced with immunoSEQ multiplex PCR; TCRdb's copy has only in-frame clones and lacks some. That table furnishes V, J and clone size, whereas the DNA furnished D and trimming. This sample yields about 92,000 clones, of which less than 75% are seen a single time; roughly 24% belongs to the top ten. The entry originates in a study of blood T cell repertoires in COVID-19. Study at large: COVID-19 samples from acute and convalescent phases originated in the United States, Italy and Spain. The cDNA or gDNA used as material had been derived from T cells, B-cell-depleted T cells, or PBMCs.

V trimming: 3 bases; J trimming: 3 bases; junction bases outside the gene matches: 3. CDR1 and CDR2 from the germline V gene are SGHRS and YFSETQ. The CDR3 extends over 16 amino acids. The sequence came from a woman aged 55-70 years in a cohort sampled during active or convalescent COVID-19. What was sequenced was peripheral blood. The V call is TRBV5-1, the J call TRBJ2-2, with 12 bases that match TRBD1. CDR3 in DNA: TGCGCCAGCAGCTGGGGGACAGGGGGCTACACCGGGGAGCTGTTTTTT. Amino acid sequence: CASSWGTGGYTGELFF.